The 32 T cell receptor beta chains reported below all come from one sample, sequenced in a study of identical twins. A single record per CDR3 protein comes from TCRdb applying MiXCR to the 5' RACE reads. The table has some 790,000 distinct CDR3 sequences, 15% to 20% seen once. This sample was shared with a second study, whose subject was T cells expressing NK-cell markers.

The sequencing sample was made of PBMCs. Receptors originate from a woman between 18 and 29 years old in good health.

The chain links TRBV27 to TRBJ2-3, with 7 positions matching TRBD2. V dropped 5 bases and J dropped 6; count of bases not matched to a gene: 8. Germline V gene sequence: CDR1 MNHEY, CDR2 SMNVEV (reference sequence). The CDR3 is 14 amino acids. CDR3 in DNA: TGTGCCAGCAGTCCCCGACTAGCTTGGGATACGCAGTATTTT. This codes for CASSPRLAWDTQYF.

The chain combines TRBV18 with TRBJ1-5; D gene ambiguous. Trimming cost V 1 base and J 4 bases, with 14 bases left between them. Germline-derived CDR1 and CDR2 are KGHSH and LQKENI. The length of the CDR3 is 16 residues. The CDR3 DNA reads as TGTGCCAGCTCACCACAGGTTGGGGATGTGAATCAGCCCCAGCATTTT. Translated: CASSPQVGDVNQPQHF.

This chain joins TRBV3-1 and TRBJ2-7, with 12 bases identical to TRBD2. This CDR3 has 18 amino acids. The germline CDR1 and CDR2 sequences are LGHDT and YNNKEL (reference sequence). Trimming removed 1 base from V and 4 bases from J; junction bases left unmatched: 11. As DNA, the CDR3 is TGTGCCAGCAGCCAAGCACCTAGCGGGGGGGCCTTTGTGTACGAGCAGTACTTC. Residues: CASSQAPSGGAFVYEQYF.

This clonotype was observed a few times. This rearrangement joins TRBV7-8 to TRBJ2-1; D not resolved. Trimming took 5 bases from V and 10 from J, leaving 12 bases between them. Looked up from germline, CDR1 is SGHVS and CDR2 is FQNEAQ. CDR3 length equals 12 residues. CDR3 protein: CASSPVLGEQFF. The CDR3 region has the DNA TGTGCCAGCAGCCCCGTGTTGGGGGAGCAGTTCTTC.

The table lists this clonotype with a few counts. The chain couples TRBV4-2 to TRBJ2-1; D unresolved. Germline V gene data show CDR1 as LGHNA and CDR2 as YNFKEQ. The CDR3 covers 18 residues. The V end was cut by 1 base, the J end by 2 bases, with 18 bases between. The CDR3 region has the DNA TGTGCCAGCAGCCAAGTCCCCACCGGCACAACAACCTACAATGAGCAGTTCTTC. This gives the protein CASSQVPTGTTTYNEQFF.

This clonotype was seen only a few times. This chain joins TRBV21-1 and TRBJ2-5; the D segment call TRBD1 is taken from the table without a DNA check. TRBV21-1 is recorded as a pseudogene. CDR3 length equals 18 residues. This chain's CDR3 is CASSTGGGGTDYQETQYF. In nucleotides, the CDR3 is TGTGCCAGCAGCACGGGAGGGGGCGGGACGGACTACCAAGAGACCCAGTACTTC.

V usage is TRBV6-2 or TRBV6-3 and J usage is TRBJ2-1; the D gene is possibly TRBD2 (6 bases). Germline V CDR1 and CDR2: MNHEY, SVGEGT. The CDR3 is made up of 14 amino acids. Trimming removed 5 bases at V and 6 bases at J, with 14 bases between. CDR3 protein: CASSPLGTRNEQFF. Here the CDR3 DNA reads TGTGCCAGCAGTCCCCTCGGGACTCGCAATGAGCAGTTCTTC.

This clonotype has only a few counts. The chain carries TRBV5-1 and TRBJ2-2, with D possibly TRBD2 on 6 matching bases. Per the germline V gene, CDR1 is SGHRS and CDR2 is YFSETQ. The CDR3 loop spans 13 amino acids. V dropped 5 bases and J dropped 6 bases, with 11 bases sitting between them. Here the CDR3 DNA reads TGCGCCAGCAGTCCGACTAGGCCCGGGGAGCTGTTTTTT. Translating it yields CASSPTRPGELFF.

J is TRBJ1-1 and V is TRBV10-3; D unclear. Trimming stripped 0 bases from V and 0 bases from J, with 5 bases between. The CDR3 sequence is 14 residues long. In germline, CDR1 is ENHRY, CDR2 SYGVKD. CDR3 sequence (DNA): TGTGCCATCAGTGAGTCAACGGTGAACACTGAAGCTTTCTTT. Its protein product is CAISESTVNTEAFF.

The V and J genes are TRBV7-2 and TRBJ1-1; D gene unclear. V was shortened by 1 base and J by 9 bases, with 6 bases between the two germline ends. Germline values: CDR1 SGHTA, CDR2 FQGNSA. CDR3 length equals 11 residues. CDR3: CASSLGRQAFF. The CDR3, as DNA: TGTGCCAGCAGCTTAGGACGTCAAGCTTTCTTT. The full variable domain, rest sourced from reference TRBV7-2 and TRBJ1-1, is GAGVSQSPSNKVTEKGKDVELRCDPISGHTALYWYRQSLGQGLEFLIYFQGNSAPDKSGLPSDRFSAERTGGSVSTLTIQRTQQEDSAVYLCASSLGRQAFFGQGTRLTVV.

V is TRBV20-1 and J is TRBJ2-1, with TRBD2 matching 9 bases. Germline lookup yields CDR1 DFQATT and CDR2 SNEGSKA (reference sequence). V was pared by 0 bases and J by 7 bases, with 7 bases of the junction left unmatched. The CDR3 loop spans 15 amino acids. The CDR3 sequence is CSARDPAGGGNEQFF. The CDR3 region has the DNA TGCAGTGCTAGAGATCCGGCGGGAGGGGGTAATGAGCAGTTCTTC.

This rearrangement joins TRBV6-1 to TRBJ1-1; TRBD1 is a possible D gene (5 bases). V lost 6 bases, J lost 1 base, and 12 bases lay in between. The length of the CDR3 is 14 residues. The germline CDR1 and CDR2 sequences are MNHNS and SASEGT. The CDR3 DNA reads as TGTGCCAGCAGACCGGGACTTTCGAACACTGAAGCTTTCTTT. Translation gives CASRPGLSNTEAFF.

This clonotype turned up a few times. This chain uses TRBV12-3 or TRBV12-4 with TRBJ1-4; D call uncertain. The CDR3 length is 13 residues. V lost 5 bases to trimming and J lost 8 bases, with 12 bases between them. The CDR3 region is CASSARSGEKLFF. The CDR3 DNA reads TGTGCCAGCAGTGCCCGGTCTGGGGAAAAACTGTTTTTT.

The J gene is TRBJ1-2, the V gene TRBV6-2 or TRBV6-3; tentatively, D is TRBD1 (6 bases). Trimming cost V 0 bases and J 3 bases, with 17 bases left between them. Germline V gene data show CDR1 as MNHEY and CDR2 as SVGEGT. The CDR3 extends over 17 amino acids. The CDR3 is CASSYSRLDSNYYGYTF. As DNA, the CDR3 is TGTGCCAGCAGTTACTCTCGCCTGGACAGCAACTACTATGGCTACACCTTC.

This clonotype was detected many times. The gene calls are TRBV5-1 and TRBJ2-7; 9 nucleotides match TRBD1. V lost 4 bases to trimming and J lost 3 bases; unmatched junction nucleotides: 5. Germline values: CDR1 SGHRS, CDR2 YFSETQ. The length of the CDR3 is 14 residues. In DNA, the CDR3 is TGCGCCAGCAGCCGAAGACAGGGGGACTACGAGCAGTACTTC. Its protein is CASSRRQGDYEQYF.

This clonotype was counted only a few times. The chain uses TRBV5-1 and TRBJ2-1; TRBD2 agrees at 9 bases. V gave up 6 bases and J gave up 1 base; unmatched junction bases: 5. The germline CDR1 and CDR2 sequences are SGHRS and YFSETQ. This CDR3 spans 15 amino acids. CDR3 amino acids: CASIGAGGSYNEQFF. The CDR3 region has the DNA TGCGCCAGCATAGGAGCGGGAGGATCCTACAATGAGCAGTTCTTC.

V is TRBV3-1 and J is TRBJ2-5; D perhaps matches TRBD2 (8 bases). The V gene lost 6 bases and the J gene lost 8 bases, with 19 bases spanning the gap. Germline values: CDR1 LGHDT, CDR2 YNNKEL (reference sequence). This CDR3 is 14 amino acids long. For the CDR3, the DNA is TGTGCCAGCAGTGAGCGGGGGACAGCCTCAACCCAGTACTTC. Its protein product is CASSERGTASTQYF.

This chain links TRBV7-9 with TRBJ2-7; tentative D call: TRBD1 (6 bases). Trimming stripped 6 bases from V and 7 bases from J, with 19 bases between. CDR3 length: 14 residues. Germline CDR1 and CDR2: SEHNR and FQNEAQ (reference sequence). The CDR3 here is CASSPTGPAGEQYF. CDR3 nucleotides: TGTGCCAGCAGTCCCACAGGGCCCGCTGGAGAGCAGTACTTC. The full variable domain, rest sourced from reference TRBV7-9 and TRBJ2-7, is DTGVSQNPRHKITKRGQNVTFRCDPISEHNRLYWYRQTLGQGPEFLTYFQNEAQLEKSRLLSDRFSAERPKGSFSTLEIQRTEQGDSAMYLCASSPTGPAGEQYFGPGTRLTVT.

The CDR3 coding sequence is TGCGCCAGCAGCCAAGAGTTTTCGGGTGAAGCTTTCTTT. Translated, it gives CASSQEFSGEAFF. V is TRBV4-3 and J is TRBJ1-1; D remains ambiguous. Trimming pared 0 bases from V and 7 bases from J, leaving 9 bases between. The CDR3 has 13 amino acids. Per germline, CDR1 LGHNA and CDR2 YSLEER.

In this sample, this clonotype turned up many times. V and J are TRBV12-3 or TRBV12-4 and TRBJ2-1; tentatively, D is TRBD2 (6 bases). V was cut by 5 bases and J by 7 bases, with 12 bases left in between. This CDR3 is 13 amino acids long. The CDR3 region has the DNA TGTGCCAGCAGTCCCCGGGGGTGGAATGAGCAGTTCTTC. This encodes CASSPRGWNEQFF.

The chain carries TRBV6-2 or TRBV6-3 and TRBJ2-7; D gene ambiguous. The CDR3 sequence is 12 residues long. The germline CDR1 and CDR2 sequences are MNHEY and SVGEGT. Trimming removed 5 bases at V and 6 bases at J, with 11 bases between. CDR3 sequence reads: CASSGRSGEQYF. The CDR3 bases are TGTGCCAGCAGTGGTCGGTCGGGCGAGCAGTACTTC.

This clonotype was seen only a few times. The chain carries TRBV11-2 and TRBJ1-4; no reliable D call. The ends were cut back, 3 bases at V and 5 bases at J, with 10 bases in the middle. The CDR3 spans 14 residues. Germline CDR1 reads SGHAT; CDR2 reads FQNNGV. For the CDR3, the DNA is TGTGCCAGCAGCTTGGCGGGCGAGAATGAAAAACTGTTTTTT. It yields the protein CASSLAGENEKLFF.

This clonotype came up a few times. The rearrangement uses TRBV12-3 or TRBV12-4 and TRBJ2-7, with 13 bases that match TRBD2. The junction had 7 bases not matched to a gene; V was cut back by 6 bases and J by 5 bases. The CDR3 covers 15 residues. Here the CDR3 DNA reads TGTGCCAGCAGCCAGACTAGCGGGAGGATCAACGAGCAGTACTTC. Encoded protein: CASSQTSGRINEQYF.

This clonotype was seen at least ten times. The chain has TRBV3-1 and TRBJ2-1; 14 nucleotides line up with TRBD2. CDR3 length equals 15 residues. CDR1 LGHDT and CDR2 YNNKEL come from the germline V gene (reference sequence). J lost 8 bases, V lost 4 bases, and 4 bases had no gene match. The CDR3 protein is CASSRGLAGVDEQFF. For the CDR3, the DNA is TGTGCCAGCAGCCGGGGACTAGCGGGAGTCGATGAGCAGTTCTTC.

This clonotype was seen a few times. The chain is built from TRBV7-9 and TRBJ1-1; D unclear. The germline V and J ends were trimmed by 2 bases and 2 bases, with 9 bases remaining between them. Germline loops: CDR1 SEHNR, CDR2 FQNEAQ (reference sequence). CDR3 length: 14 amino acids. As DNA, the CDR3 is TGTGCCAGCAGCTTAAGGTCTCCTAACACTGAAGCTTTCTTT. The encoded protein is CASSLRSPNTEAFF.

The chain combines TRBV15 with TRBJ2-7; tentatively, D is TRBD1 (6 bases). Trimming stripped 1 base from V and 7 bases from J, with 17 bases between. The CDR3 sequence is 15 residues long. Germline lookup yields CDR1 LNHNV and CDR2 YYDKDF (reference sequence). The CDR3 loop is CATSRGWTVDREQYF. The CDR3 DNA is TGTGCCACCAGCAGAGGGTGGACAGTGGATAGGGAGCAGTACTTC.

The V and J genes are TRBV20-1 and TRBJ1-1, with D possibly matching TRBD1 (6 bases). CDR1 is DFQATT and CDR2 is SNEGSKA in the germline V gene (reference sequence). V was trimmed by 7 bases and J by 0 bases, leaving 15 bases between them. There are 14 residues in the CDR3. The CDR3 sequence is CSGWTDQLNTEAFF. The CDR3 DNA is TGCAGTGGATGGACAGACCAATTGAACACTGAAGCTTTCTTT.

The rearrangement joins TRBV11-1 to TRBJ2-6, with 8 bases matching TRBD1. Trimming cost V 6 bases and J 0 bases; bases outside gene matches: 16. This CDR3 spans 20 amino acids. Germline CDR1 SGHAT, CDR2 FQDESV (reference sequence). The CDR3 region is CASSNPSGGPSNSGANVLTF. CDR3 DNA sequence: TGTGCCAGCAGTAATCCCTCAGGGGGCCCTTCCAACTCTGGGGCCAACGTCCTGACTTTC.

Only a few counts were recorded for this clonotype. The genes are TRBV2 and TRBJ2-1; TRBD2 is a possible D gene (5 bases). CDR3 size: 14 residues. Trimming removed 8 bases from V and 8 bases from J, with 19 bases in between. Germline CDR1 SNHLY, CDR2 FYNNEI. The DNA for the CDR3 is TGTGCCAGCTCCCCGAATTCACGGGATGATGAGCAGTTCTTC. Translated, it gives CASSPNSRDDEQFF.

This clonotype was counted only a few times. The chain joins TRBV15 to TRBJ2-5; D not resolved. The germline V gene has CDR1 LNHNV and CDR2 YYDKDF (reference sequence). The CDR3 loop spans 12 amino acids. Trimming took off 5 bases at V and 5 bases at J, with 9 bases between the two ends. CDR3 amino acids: CATSGPGETQYF. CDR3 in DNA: TGTGCCACCAGCGGACCTGGTGAGACCCAGTACTTC.

CDR3 DNA sequence: TGCGCCAGCAGCCAGGGTTCTAGCGGGAGGGCCAATGAGCAGTTCTTC. Protein product: CASSQGSSGRANEQFF. V is TRBV4-3 and J is TRBJ2-1, with 12 nucleotides matching TRBD2. The CDR3 is 16 amino acids. Per the germline V gene, CDR1 is LGHNA and CDR2 is YSLEER. J gave up 6 bases and V 3 bases, and 6 bases lay outside the gene matches.

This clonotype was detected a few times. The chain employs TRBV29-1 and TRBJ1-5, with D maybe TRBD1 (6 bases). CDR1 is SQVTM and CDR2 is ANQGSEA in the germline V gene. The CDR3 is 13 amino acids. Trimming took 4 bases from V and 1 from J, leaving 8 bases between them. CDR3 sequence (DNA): TGCAGCGTTGCCAGGGGAAGCAATCAGCCCCAGCATTTT. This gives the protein CSVARGSNQPQHF.